This is a list of T cell receptor beta chains from one sample in a study of blood T cell repertoires in COVID-19. Assay used: immunoSEQ multiplex PCR; TCRdb lists only in-frame clones, some missing. The sample yields some 310,000 clones, around 92% seen once. The sequenced sample consisted of PBMCs or T cells enriched from blood (not recorded which). Every receptor here comes from a woman in her twenties or thirties who had recovered from COVID-19. CDR3s include the opening cysteine and the closing phenylalanine or tryptophan. A D gene is named only where the DNA matches it firmly. The listing skips clone size in some rows; elsewhere it reads once, few, many or a size class.

CDR3 length,clone size,V gene,J gene,D gene,CDR3 protein,CDR3 DNA
17,-,TRBV28,TRBJ2-1,TRBD2,CASSLSVLAEIYNEQFF,TGTGCCAGCAGTTTATCTGTCCTAGCGGAGATCTACAATGAGCAGTTCTTC
15,-,TRBV5-1,TRBJ2-7,-,CASSSWTAISYEQYF,TGCGCCAGCAGCTCCTGGACAGCGATATCCTACGAGCAGTACTTC
15,-,TRBV7-9,TRBJ1-4,-,CASSLNPGLDEKLFF,TGTGCCAGCAGCTTAAATCCAGGGTTGGATGAAAAACTGTTTTTT
13,-,TRBV5-1,TRBJ1-2,TRBD1,CASNPQGADGYTF,TGCGCCAGCAACCCACAGGGGGCAGACGGCTACACCTTC
16,-,TRBV24-1,TRBJ2-7,TRBD1,CATSDSLGTGKDEQYF,TGTGCCACCAGTGACTCTCTAGGGACAGGTAAAGACGAGCAGTACTTC
16,-,TRBV7-2,TRBJ2-2,TRBD2,CASRPTEAGKAGELFF,TGTGCCAGCAGGCCGACGGAAGCGGGAAAGGCCGGGGAGCTGTTTTTT
13,-,TRBV19,TRBJ1-2,-,CASTDRQNYGYTF,TGTGCCAGTACCGACAGGCAAAACTATGGCTACACCTTC
15,-,TRBV18,TRBJ1-3,-,CASSPAGGSGNTIYF,TGTGCCAGCTCACCGGCGGGGGGCTCTGGAAACACCATATATTTT
18,-,TRBV5-4,TRBJ2-4,TRBD2,CASSKGLAGGLTKNIQYF,TGTGCCAGCAGCAAGGGACTAGCGGGAGGCCTAACCAAAAACATTCAGTACTTC
16,-,TRBV10-3,TRBJ2-7,-,CAISEAEGDLGYEQYF,TGTGCCATCAGTGAGGCTGAAGGGGACTTGGGCTACGAGCAGTACTTC
13,-,TRBV18,TRBJ2-5,-,CASSPGQWETQYF,TGTGCCAGCTCACCGGGGCAATGGGAGACCCAGTACTTC
13,-,TRBV6-2/TRBV6-3,TRBJ2-1,-,CASSYREGGEQFF,TGTGCCAGCAGTTACAGGGAGGGGGGTGAGCAGTTCTTC
12,-,TRBV28,TRBJ1-2,-,CASSLAERGYTF,TGTGCCAGCAGTTTGGCGGAGCGGGGCTACACCTTC
16,-,TRBV18,TRBJ1-2,-,CASSPPPQGYNYGYTF,TGTGCCAGCTCCCCCCCTCCCCAGGGATATAACTATGGCTACACCTTC
13,-,TRBV18,TRBJ1-1,-,CASSPPSGTEAFF,TGTGCCAGCTCACCACCATCGGGTACTGAAGCTTTCTTT
12,-,TRBV18,TRBJ2-3,-,CASSPAGDTQYF,TGTGCCAGCTCACCGGCGGGAGATACGCAGTATTTT
14,-,TRBV19,TRBJ1-2,TRBD1,CASTPWTGGTSYTF,TGTGCCAGTACGCCATGGACAGGGGGCACGAGCTACACCTTC
15,-,TRBV5-1,TRBJ1-6,-,CASSLDQGRNSPLHF,TGCGCCAGCAGCTTGGATCAGGGAAGGAATTCACCCCTCCACTTT
16,-,TRBV21-1,TRBJ2-7,-,CAEQQIGDRGAYEQYF,TGTGCTGAGCAGCAAATTGGGGACAGGGGCGCCTACGAGCAGTACTTC
15,-,TRBV24-1,TRBJ2-5,TRBD2,CATSDGSGGLETQYF,TGTGCCACCAGTGACGGTAGCGGGGGGCTGGAGACCCAGTACTTC
15,-,TRBV7-8,TRBJ1-1,TRBD1,CASSFPTGGATEAFF,TGTGCCAGCAGCTTTCCGACAGGGGGCGCGACTGAAGCTTTCTTT
17,-,TRBV4-1,TRBJ2-1,TRBD1,CASSQGRDRWGYNEQFF,TGCGCCAGCAGCCAAGGGAGGGACAGGTGGGGTTACAATGAGCAGTTCTTC
16,-,TRBV11-2,TRBJ1-1,-,CASSSERGYENTEAFF,TGTGCCAGCAGCTCCGAGCGGGGGTATGAGAACACTGAAGCTTTCTTT
15,-,TRBV19,TRBJ2-7,-,CASSIGQTFSYEQYF,TGTGCCAGTAGTATAGGACAGACTTTCTCCTACGAGCAGTACTTC
14,-,TRBV6-5,TRBJ1-5,-,CASTVTGQAQPQHF,TGTGCCAGCACGGTTACAGGGCAGGCTCAGCCCCAGCATTTT
16,-,TRBV27,TRBJ2-1,TRBD2,CASSLRREGPYNEQFF,TGTGCCAGCAGTTTAAGGCGGGAGGGCCCTTACAATGAGCAGTTCTTC
12,-,TRBV5-1,TRBJ2-7,-,CASSLERDEQYF,TGCGCCAGCAGCTTGGAGAGGGACGAGCAGTACTTC
16,-,TRBV19,TRBJ2-5,-,CASSISVGGAGETQYF,TGTGCCAGTAGTATTTCGGTAGGAGGGGCGGGAGAGACCCAGTACTTC
16,-,TRBV27,TRBJ1-5,-,CASSPDYFGQHQPQHF,TGTGCCAGCAGTCCGGATTACTTCGGACAGCATCAGCCCCAGCATTTT
14,-,TRBV2,TRBJ1-5,TRBD1,CASTGTGVYQPQHF,TGTGCCAGCACCGGGACAGGGGTTTACCAGCCCCAGCATTTT
14,-,TRBV7-2,TRBJ1-1,-,CASSLDPGDTEAFF,TGTGCCAGCAGCTTAGACCCAGGGGACACTGAAGCTTTCTTT
15,-,TRBV4-3,TRBJ2-3,-,CASSQDLSGTDTQYF,TGCGCCAGCAGCCAAGATCTCTCAGGAACAGATACGCAGTATTTT
15,-,TRBV2,TRBJ2-5,-,CASSELSRTGRTQYF,TGTGCCAGCAGTGAACTGTCCAGGACTGGGCGGACCCAGTACTTC
13,-,TRBV6-5,TRBJ1-5,-,CASGRGQNQPQHF,TGTGCCAGCGGACGGGGTCAGAATCAGCCCCAGCATTTT
15,-,TRBV2,TRBJ2-2,TRBD1,CASSLQGPNTGELFF,TGTGCCAGCAGTCTACAGGGGCCGAACACCGGGGAGCTGTTTTTT
15,-,TRBV5-8,TRBJ1-2,-,CASSLGAGLIYGYTF,TGTGCCAGCAGCTTGGGGGCAGGGTTGATCTATGGCTACACCTTC
20,-,TRBV5-1,TRBJ2-3,TRBD2,CASSGGLAGGPPISTDTQYF,TGCGCCAGCAGCGGGGGACTAGCGGGAGGGCCCCCCATTAGCACAGATACGCAGTATTTT
14,once,TRBV30,TRBJ1-5,-,CAWSVWGLNQPQHF,TGTGCCTGGAGTGTTTGGGGCCTCAATCAGCCCCAGCATTTT
16,-,TRBV6-5,TRBJ1-3,-,CASSYSGAYAGNTIYF,TGTGCCAGCAGTTACTCAGGGGCGTATGCTGGAAACACCATATATTTT
16,-,TRBV28,TRBJ2-1,TRBD2,CASSSPAGETYNEQFF,TGTGCCAGCAGCTCTCCGGCGGGGGAAACTTACAATGAGCAGTTCTTC
16,-,TRBV2,TRBJ1-1,TRBD1,CASSGQGAPISTEAFF,TGTGCCAGCAGTGGACAGGGGGCGCCTATCAGCACTGAAGCTTTCTTT
15,-,TRBV19,TRBJ1-5,-,CASSIDQGSNQPQHF,TGTGCCAGTAGTATAGATCAGGGGAGCAATCAGCCCCAGCATTTT
15,-,TRBV7-9,TRBJ2-3,TRBD1,CASSLGQVVTDTQYF,TGTGCCAGCAGCCTCGGACAGGTTGTCACAGATACGCAGTATTTT
15,-,TRBV27,TRBJ2-5,TRBD2,CASSSTSGAQETQYF,TGTGCCAGCAGCTCGACTAGCGGGGCTCAAGAGACCCAGTACTTC
13,-,TRBV28,TRBJ1-2,TRBD1,CASSPTGDLGYTF,TGTGCCAGCAGTCCAACAGGGGATCTTGGCTACACCTTC
13,few,TRBV29-1,TRBJ2-7,TRBD1,CSVRQGASYEQYF,TGCAGCGTGAGACAGGGGGCCAGCTACGAGCAGTACTTC
17,-,TRBV4-3,TRBJ2-1,TRBD2,CASSHMGLDLPYNEQFF,TGCGCCAGCAGCCACATGGGACTAGACCTACCCTACAATGAGCAGTTCTTC
14,once,TRBV19,TRBJ1-5,-,CASSMEPHSHPQHF,TGTGCCAGTAGTATGGAACCCCACAGTCATCCCCAGCATTTT
15,-,TRBV3-1/TRBV3-2,TRBJ1-5,-,CASSHDRFSNQPQHF,TGTGCCAGCAGCCACGACAGATTCAGCAATCAGCCCCAGCATTTT
16,-,TRBV6-5,TRBJ1-6,-,CASSYEVGDKSSPLHF,TGTGCCAGCAGTTATGAGGTCGGGGACAAGAGTTCACCCCTCCACTTT
11,-,TRBV14,TRBJ2-1,TRBD1,CASSNRGLKFF,TGTGCCAGCTCTAACAGGGGGTTGAAGTTCTTC
15,-,TRBV24-1,TRBJ2-5,-,CATSDLYPGQETQYF,TGTGCCACCAGTGATTTATACCCGGGGCAAGAGACCCAGTACTTC
16,-,TRBV5-6,TRBJ1-5,TRBD1,CASSSIHRGSNQPQHF,TGTGCCAGCAGCTCGATCCACAGGGGAAGCAATCAGCCCCAGCATTTT